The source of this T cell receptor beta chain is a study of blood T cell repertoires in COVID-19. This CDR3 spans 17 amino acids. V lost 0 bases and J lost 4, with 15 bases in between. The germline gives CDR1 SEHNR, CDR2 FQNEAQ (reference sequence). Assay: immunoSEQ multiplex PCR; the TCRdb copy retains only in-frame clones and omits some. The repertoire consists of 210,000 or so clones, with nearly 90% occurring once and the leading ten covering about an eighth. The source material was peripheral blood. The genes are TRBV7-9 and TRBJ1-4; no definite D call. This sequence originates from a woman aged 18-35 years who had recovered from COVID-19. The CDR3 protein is CASSLARGQSFNEKLFF. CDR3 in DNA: TGTGCCAGCAGCTTAGCGCGAGGGCAGTCGTTTAATGAAAAACTGTTTTTT.